This record looks at one TCR beta chain sequence and its context. Its cognate antigen is unknown. The CDR3 totals 14 residues. Germline V gene sequence: CDR1 SGHNT, CDR2 YYREEE (reference sequence). V lost 0 bases and J 4 bases, leaving 10 bases between the germline ends. The data belong to a study of T-cell memory formation after mild COVID-19. Study in general: Clusters of TCRs were largely donor specific. General study results and limits: That cross-reactive memory joined was suggested by some responding clones appearing in pre-infection memory. Later expanders leaned CD4+, whereas clones that contracted between day 15 and 85 were balanced CD4/CD8.

The authors produced TCR alpha and TCR beta cDNA libraries with sample barcodes and UMIs by 5'RACE using constant-segment primers. Each CDR3 protein gets one entry after TCRdb re-called the 5' RACE reads with MiXCR. The sample has a few hundred thousand distinct CDR3 sequences, 14% seen once. Sequences were obtained from PBMCs or a T cell subset sorted from them (not recorded which). The sequence derives from a man aged 18 to 30 who had mild COVID-19 (a few samples of this study predate the infection). Cell type and time point are not known. The chain couples TRBV5-4 to TRBJ1-1, with D possibly matching TRBD1 (6 bases). CDR3 in amino acids: CASSLGGGPTEAFF. The CDR3 coding sequence is TGTGCCAGCAGCTTGGGCGGGGGCCCCACTGAAGCTTTCTTT.